The TCR beta chain under discussion was sequenced for a study of blood T cell repertoires in COVID-19. On the study more broadly: Acute and convalescent COVID-19 specimens originated in the United States, Italy and Spain.

Original processing methods: For nucleated cells, counts were estimated from reference gene primer amplification. Clones were sequenced by immunoSEQ multiplex PCR, and TCRdb holds only the in-frame ones, with some missing. V, J and clone size are those of that table, while D and trimming were read from the DNA. The sample has around 170,000 clones, roughly 87% seen once; the top ten hold around 8%. The CDR3 loop spans 16 amino acids. Germline CDR1 is MDHEN and CDR2 is SYDVKM. Trimming pared 3 bases from V and 6 bases from J, leaving 21 bases between. V and J are TRBV28 and TRBJ2-7, with D tentatively TRBD2 (6 bases). Sequenced: peripheral blood. This clonotype was sampled from a woman in her 70s with COVID-19, enrolled during active disease. The CDR3 DNA follows: TGTGCCAGCAGTTTGCGCGGCGTTCTGCGACTAGGCGAGCAGTACTTC. Its translation: CASSLRGVLRLGEQYF.